These 27 T cell receptor beta chains originate from one sample sequenced in a study of OX40 agonist ivuxolimab in advanced cancers. Libraries were prepared by immunoSEQ multiplex PCR; TCRdb keeps only in-frame clonotypes and omits some of them. Of under 150,000 clones listed, 80% to 90% are singletons. The sequenced sample was CD4+ or CD8+ T cells sorted from blood, obtained in a trial of the OX40 agonist ivuxolimab. These receptors all stem from an adult with an advanced solid tumor such as melanoma, head and neck, liver or kidney cancer.

The chain couples TRBV7-2 to TRBJ1-6, with unresolved D. Germline CDR1 and CDR2: SGHTA and FQGNSA. The CDR3 totals 13 residues. V was pared by 0 bases and J by 7 bases, with 4 bases between. The chain's CDR3 is CASSLAQNSPLHF. Here the CDR3 DNA reads TGTGCCAGCAGCTTAGCACAAAATTCACCCCTCCACTTT. Full variable domain (missing parts from reference TRBV7-2 and TRBJ1-6): GAGVSQSPSNKVTEKGKDVELRCDPISGHTALYWYRQSLGQGLEFLIYFQGNSAPDKSGLPSDRFSAERTGGSVSTLTIQRTQQEDSAVYLCASSLAQNSPLHFGNGTRLTVT.

The rearrangement uses TRBV6-5 and TRBJ1-5, with 9 bases matching TRBD1. The CDR3 has 13 residues. CDR1 is MNHEY and CDR2 is SVGAGI in the germline V gene. J lost 15 bases, V lost 5 bases, and 11 bases had no gene match. CDR3 nucleotide sequence: TGTGCCAGCAGTCCGAGTCCGGACAGGGGCCCGCATTTT. Translation: CASSPSPDRGPHF.

The gene calls are TRBV6-5 and TRBJ1-2, with D unclear. V lost 2 bases to trimming and J lost 8 bases, with 12 bases between them. CDR3 length equals 13 residues. CDR1 and CDR2 from the germline V gene are MNHEY and SVGAGI. CDR3 in amino acids: CASSYRSGRGYTF. In DNA form, the CDR3 reads TGTGCCAGCAGTTACCGGTCCGGACGAGGCTACACCTTC.

This sequence joins TRBV5-4 and TRBJ2-1; no reliable D call. Germline V CDR1 and CDR2: SGHNT, YYREEE (reference sequence). CDR3 length equals 15 residues. V lost 0 bases, J lost 0 bases, and 7 bases lay in between. Written as DNA, the CDR3 is TGTGCCAGCAGCTTGGACAGCTACTCCTACAATGAGCAGTTCTTC. It codes for CASSLDSYSYNEQFF.

The chain uses TRBV28 and TRBJ2-5; D ambiguous. Trimming shortened V by 8 bases and J by 2 bases, and 12 bases separated the two germline ends. CDR3 size: 13 residues. Germline V gene data show CDR1 as MDHEN and CDR2 as SYDVKM. Written as DNA, the CDR3 is TGTGCCAGCCCCCCCGGAGAGCAAGAGACCCAGTACTTC. It specifies CASPPGEQETQYF.

The chain recombines TRBV27 with TRBJ2-7, with D unresolved. The CDR3 contains 14 residues. The germline V and J ends were trimmed by 7 bases and 1 base, with 14 bases remaining between them. In germline, CDR1 is MNHEY, CDR2 SMNVEV (reference sequence). The CDR3 is CASMVMSTSYEQYF. CDR3 nucleotides: TGTGCCAGCATGGTAATGTCGACATCCTACGAGCAGTACTTC.

The chain has TRBV20-1 and TRBJ1-6; D gene uncertain. Trimming removed 6 bases at V and 9 bases at J, with 3 bases between. This CDR3 spans 9 amino acids. Germline CDR1 is DFQATT and CDR2 is SNEGSKA (reference sequence). DNA for the CDR3: TGCAGTGCGGGTTCACCCCTCCACTTT. Residues: CSAGSPLHF.

The rearrangement links TRBV28 to TRBJ1-2, with TRBD1 matching over 7 bases. CDR1 and CDR2 from the germline V gene are MDHEN and SYDVKM. CDR3 size: 15 residues. The ends lost 4 bases at V and 3 bases at J; junction bases unmatched: 8. The chain's CDR3 is CASSSGQFVYYGYTF. As DNA, the CDR3 is TGTGCCAGCAGTTCGGGACAGTTCGTATACTATGGCTACACCTTC.

This clone is a singleton in its sample. This chain joins TRBV5-1 and TRBJ1-1; a weak D match, TRBD1 (5 bases). V was trimmed by 1 base and J by 0 bases, leaving 7 bases between them. Per germline, CDR1 SGHRS and CDR2 YFSETQ. The CDR3 runs to 14 residues. The CDR3 coding sequence is TGCGCCAGCAGCTTGCAGACAGTGAACACTGAAGCTTTCTTT. Amino acid sequence: CASSLQTVNTEAFF.

This sequence joins TRBV7-9 and TRBJ2-2; D unclear. This CDR3 has 15 residues. Trimming cost V 7 bases and J 0 bases, with 12 bases left between them. CDR1 and CDR2 from the germline V gene are SEHNR and FQNEAQ (reference sequence). CDR3 DNA: TGTGCCAGCAACCTGACAAAAACGAACACCGGGGAGCTGTTTTTT. As protein: CASNLTKTNTGELFF.

This chain links TRBV5-8 with TRBJ2-2, with 10 nucleotides matching TRBD2. Unmatched junction bases numbered 9, after V lost 6 bases and J lost 4 bases. Germline CDR1 and CDR2: SGHTS and YDEGEE. This CDR3 is 16 amino acids long. Written as DNA, the CDR3 is TGTGCCAGCACCCCCCTGGGACTAGCGATCACCGGGGAGCTGTTTTTT. Translating it yields CASTPLGLAITGELFF.

The rearrangement joins TRBV7-2 to TRBJ1-3, with a possible D match to TRBD1 (5 bases). Trimming shortened V by 5 bases and J by 2 bases, and 13 bases separated the two germline ends. This CDR3 has 15 residues. Germline V gives CDR1 SGHTA, CDR2 FQGNSA. The CDR3, as DNA: TGTGCCAGCAGCCCGCGTCGGGGGACTGGAAACACCATATATTTT. It codes for CASSPRRGTGNTIYF. The full variable domain, with the rest looked up from reference TRBV7-2 and TRBJ1-3, is GAGVSQSPSNKVTEKGKDVELRCDPISGHTALYWYRQSLGQGLEFLIYFQGNSAPDKSGLPSDRFSAERTGGSVSTLTIQRTQQEDSAVYLCASSPRRGTGNTIYFGEGSWLTVV.

The gene calls are TRBV4-3 and TRBJ1-4; 8 bases are shared with TRBD1. The CDR3 runs to 14 residues. Germline V gene lookup returns CDR1 LGHNA and CDR2 YSLEER. V lost 4 bases and J lost 5; bases outside the gene matches: 3. CDR3 residues: CASSPGQGNEKLFF. CDR3 bases: TGCGCCAGCAGCCCCGGACAGGGCAATGAAAAACTGTTTTTT.

The CDR3 nucleotides are TGCGCCAGCAGCGCGGCCCAAGAGACCCAGTACTTC. Its translation: CASSAAQETQYF. The genes are TRBV5-1 and TRBJ2-5; D is undetermined. This CDR3 has 12 amino acids. Per germline, CDR1 SGHRS and CDR2 YFSETQ. The V gene lost 4 bases and the J gene lost 1 base, with 5 bases spanning the gap. The full variable domain, its missing parts supplied by reference TRBV5-1 and TRBJ2-5, is KAGVTQTPRYLIKTRGQQVTLSCSPISGHRSVSWYQQTPGQGLQFLFEYFSETQRNKGNFPGRFSGRQFSNSRSEMNVSTLELGDSALYLCASSAAQETQYFGPGTRLLVL.

The chain joins TRBV5-1 to TRBJ2-3, with 7 positions matching TRBD1. CDR1 is SGHRS, CDR2 YFSETQ, per germline. V trimming: 4 bases; J trimming: 6 bases; junction bases outside the gene matches: 8. This CDR3 spans 14 amino acids. The CDR3 sequence: CASSATTGYDTQYF. The CDR3 region has the DNA TGCGCCAGCAGCGCCACGACAGGGTACGATACGCAGTATTTT. Variable domain in full (rest from reference TRBV5-1 and TRBJ2-3): KAGVTQTPRYLIKTRGQQVTLSCSPISGHRSVSWYQQTPGQGLQFLFEYFSETQRNKGNFPGRFSGRQFSNSRSEMNVSTLELGDSALYLCASSATTGYDTQYFGPGTRLTVL.

A few counts support this clone. V and J are TRBV7-7 and TRBJ2-7; D perhaps matches TRBD2 (5 bases). CDR1 is SSHAT, CDR2 FNYEAQ, per germline (reference sequence). The CDR3 contains 16 residues. Trimming pared 3 bases from V and 6 bases from J, leaving 21 bases between. The CDR3 sequence: CASSLWRRRSKCEQYF. CDR3 nucleotide sequence: TGTGCCAGCAGCTTGTGGAGGCGACGGAGCAAGTGCGAGCAGTACTTC.

This clone was seen a single time. V is TRBV14 and J is TRBJ2-1; 10 bases fit TRBD2. Germline CDR1 reads SGHDN; CDR2 reads FVKESK. The length of the CDR3 is 16 residues. The junction had 8 bases not matched to a gene; V was cut back by 0 bases and J by 9 bases. CDR3 coding DNA: TGTGCCAGCAGCCAAGATCCTAGCGGGGGCTCTCTTGAGCAGTTCTTC. It specifies CASSQDPSGGSLEQFF.

The chain combines TRBV2 with TRBJ2-1; 8 nucleotides match TRBD2. This CDR3 contains 15 residues. The germline CDR1 and CDR2 sequences are SNHLY and FYNNEI. V was pared by 6 bases and J by 0 bases, with 4 bases of the junction left unmatched. CDR3 sequence: CASSGGASSYNEQFF. The CDR3 nucleotides are TGTGCCAGCAGCGGGGGGGCCAGCTCCTACAATGAGCAGTTCTTC.

The chain joins TRBV30 to TRBJ1-5; TRBD1 might be the D (6 bases). The length of the CDR3 is 14 residues. Trimming left V 2 bases short and J 0 bases short, with 8 bases between. Germline CDR1 GTSNPN, CDR2 SVGIG (reference sequence). Written as DNA, the CDR3 is TGTGCCTGGAGTTTAGGGGGTAGCAATCAGCCCCAGCATTTT. Amino acid sequence: CAWSLGGSNQPQHF.

This clone appeared a single time. This rearrangement joins TRBV2 to TRBJ1-5; no clear D gene. CDR1 SNHLY and CDR2 FYNNEI come from the germline V gene. The V gene lost 8 bases and the J gene lost 7 bases, with 15 bases spanning the gap. This CDR3 has 13 residues. This CDR3 is CASRGGPGQPQHF. CDR3 nucleotides: TGTGCCAGCCGGGGAGGGCCCGGGCAGCCCCAGCATTTT.

The J gene is TRBJ1-4, the V gene TRBV27; 8 bases fit TRBD1. Germline CDR1 is MNHEY and CDR2 is SMNVEV (reference sequence). The ends lost 3 bases at V and 10 bases at J; junction bases unmatched: 4. The CDR3 length is 13 residues. CDR3 protein: CASSLQGAGKLFF. Written as DNA, the CDR3 is TGTGCCAGCAGTTTGCAGGGGGCGGGAAAACTGTTTTTT.

This rearrangement joins TRBV2 to TRBJ1-1; D uncertain. Germline V CDR1 and CDR2: SNHLY, FYNNEI. V was trimmed by 3 bases and J by 6 bases, leaving 8 bases between them. This CDR3 comprises 12 residues. The CDR3 sequence is CASSERRPEAFF. As DNA, the CDR3 is TGTGCCAGCAGTGAGAGGAGGCCTGAAGCTTTCTTT.

This clone appeared once. This sequence joins TRBV14 and TRBJ1-5; no definite D call. The CDR3 contains 13 residues. Germline CDR1 reads SGHDN; CDR2 reads FVKESK. Trimming took off 2 bases at V and 5 bases at J, with 7 bases between the two ends. The CDR3 region is CASSQHTDQPQHF. Here the CDR3 DNA reads TGTGCCAGCAGCCAACACACAGATCAGCCCCAGCATTTT.

The V gene is TRBV7-8, the J gene TRBJ2-3; TRBD2 agrees at 13 bases. This CDR3 spans 17 amino acids. Germline CDR1 and CDR2: SGHVS and FQNEAQ. V lost 1 base, J lost 4 bases, and 5 bases stayed unmatched. CDR3 DNA sequence: TGTGCCAGCAGCTTAGGACTAGCGGGGGGCTTGGCAGATACGCAGTATTTT. Its translation: CASSLGLAGGLADTQYF.

The J gene is TRBJ2-5, the V gene TRBV5-1; D possibly matches TRBD1 or TRBD2 (5 bases each). V was shortened by 1 base and J by 5 bases, with 9 bases between the two germline ends. Germline V lookup: CDR1 SGHRS, CDR2 YFSETQ. The CDR3 loop spans 13 amino acids. This CDR3 reads CASSLPGTETQYF. The CDR3 DNA reads TGCGCCAGCAGCTTGCCGGGGACGGAGACCCAGTACTTC.

The V and J genes are TRBV18 and TRBJ2-7; perhaps TRBD1 as D (5 bases). The CDR3 covers 12 residues. With 6 bases removed from V and 3 bases from J, the gap between germline ends came to 9 bases. The germline V gene encodes CDR1 KGHSH and CDR2 LQKENI. CDR3 in DNA: TGTGCCAGCTCCGGTGACAGCTACGAGCAGTACTTC. It specifies CASSGDSYEQYF. Using reference TRBV18 and TRBJ2-7 for the parts outside the CDR3, the full variable domain is NAGVMQNPRHLVRRRGQEARLRCSPMKGHSHVYWYRQLPEEGLKFMVYLQKENIIDESGMPKERFSAEFPKEGPSILRIQQVVRGDSAAYFCASSGDSYEQYFGPGTRLTVT.

This sequence joins TRBV6-6 and TRBJ1-4, with D possibly being TRBD1 (5 bases). V shed 4 bases and J shed 6 bases, with 15 bases lying between them. This CDR3 region has 15 residues. Germline V CDR1 and CDR2: MNHNY, SVGAGI (reference sequence). The CDR3 sequence is CASSSRPGGDEKLFF. The CDR3, as DNA: TGTGCCAGCAGTTCCCGACCCGGGGGGGATGAAAAACTGTTTTTT.